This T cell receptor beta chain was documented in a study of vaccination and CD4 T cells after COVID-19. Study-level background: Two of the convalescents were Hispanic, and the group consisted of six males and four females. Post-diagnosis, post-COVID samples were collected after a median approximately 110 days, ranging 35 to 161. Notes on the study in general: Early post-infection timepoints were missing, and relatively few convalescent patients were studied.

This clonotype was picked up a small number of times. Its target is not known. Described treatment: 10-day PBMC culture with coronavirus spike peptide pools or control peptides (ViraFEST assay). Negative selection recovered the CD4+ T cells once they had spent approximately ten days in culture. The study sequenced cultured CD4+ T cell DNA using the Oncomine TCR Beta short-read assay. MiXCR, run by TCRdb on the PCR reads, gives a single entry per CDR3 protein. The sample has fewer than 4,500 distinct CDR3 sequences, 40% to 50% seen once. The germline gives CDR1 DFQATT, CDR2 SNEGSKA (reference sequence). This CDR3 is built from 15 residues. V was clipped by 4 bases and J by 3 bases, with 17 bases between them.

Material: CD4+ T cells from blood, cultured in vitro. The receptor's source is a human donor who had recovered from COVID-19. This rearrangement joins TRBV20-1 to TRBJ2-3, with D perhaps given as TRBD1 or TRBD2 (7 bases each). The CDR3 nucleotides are TGCAGTGCTACCAGGGGGGGACAGAGAACAGATACGCAGTATTTT. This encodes CSATRGGQRTDTQYF.